This T cell receptor (beta chain) was sequenced for a study of blood T cell repertoires in COVID-19. Study-level information: Sites across the United States, Italy and Spain contributed samples from acute and convalescent COVID-19. PBMCs, B-cell-depleted T cells, or T cells were the source of the cDNA or gDNA that made up the material.

It was during active infection that Seattle patients were enrolled and then longitudinally followed. Per the authors' pipeline: Reference gene primer amplification gave nucleated cell count estimates. Sequencing was performed with immunoSEQ multiplex PCR; in TCRdb, only in-frame clones are kept and a portion is missing. D and trimming come from the DNA, and the V and J calls and clone size come from that table. The sample shows around 370,000 clones, 88% of them seen only once. This TCR came from a woman aged 70-85 years with COVID-19, enrolled during active disease. Source material: peripheral blood.

The CDR3 nucleotides are TGCGCCAGCAGCTTGGTAGCGCGAACGGATGGAAACACCATATATTTT. This sequence encodes CASSLVARTDGNTIYF. This chain connects TRBV5-1 to TRBJ1-3; D gene ambiguous. The CDR3 length is 16 residues. Trimming shortened V by 0 bases and J by 3 bases, and 13 bases separated the two germline ends. Germline loops: CDR1 SGHRS, CDR2 YFSETQ.